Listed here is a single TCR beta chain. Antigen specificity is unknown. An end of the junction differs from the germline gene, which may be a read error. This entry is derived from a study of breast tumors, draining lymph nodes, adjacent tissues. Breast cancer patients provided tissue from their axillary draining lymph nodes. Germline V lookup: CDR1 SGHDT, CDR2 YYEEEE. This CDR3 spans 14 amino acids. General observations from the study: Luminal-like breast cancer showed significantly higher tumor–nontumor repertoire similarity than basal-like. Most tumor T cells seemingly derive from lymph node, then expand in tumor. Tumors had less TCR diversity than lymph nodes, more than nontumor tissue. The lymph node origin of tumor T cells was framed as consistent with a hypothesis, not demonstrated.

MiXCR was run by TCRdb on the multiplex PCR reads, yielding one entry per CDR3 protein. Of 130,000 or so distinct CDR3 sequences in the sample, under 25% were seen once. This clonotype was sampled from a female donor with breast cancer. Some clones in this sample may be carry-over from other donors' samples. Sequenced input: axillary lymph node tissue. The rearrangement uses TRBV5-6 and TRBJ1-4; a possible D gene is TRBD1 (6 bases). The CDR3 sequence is CAGRLAGAGEELFF. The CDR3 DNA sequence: TGTGCCGGCAGGCTAGCAGGGGCTGGTGAAGAACTGTTTTTT.